The rows below give T cell receptor beta chains drawn from one sample of a study of human T cells and chemical hapten exposure. MiXCR was run by TCRdb on the RACE reads, yielding one entry per CDR3 protein. This table has around 56,000 distinct CDR3 sequences, 9.5% to 10% appearing once. The sample consisted of whole blood, taken in connection with sensitization to the hapten diphenylcyclopropenone (DPC). The source is a man aged 35-49 years with alopecia areata. Some clones in this sample may be carry-over from other donors' samples. Both conserved end residues are part of each CDR3. D genes are given only for firm matches. Clone size appears in some rows only: once, few, many, or a class for an expanded clone.

cdr3_length	clone_size	v_call	j_call	d_call	cdr3_nt	cdr3_aa
14	few	TRBV28	TRBJ2-7	.	TGTGCCAGCAGTTTATTCCGGGGGCCCTACGAGCAGTACTTC	CASSLFRGPYEQYF
14	.	TRBV27	TRBJ2-7	.	TGTGCCAGCAGGGGGGGACTCCTCTTATCCGAGCAGTACTTC	CASRGGLLLSEQYF
15	few	TRBV5-1	TRBJ1-6	TRBD1	TGCGCCAGCAGCTCCACCGGGACAGGGGGATCACCCCTCCACTTT	CASSSTGTGGSPLHF
14	many	TRBV28	TRBJ1-6	.	TGTGCCAGCAGTTTAGGGGCGAGCTATTCACCCCTCCACTTT	CASSLGASYSPLHF
14	few	TRBV20-1	TRBJ2-1	TRBD1	TGCAGTGCTCAGACAGGGGTAACCTACAATGAGCAGTTCTTC	CSAQTGVTYNEQFF
16	many	TRBV4-1	TRBJ2-7	TRBD2	TGCGCCAGCAGCCAAGAGATTAGCGGGGCGTTCTACGAGCAGTACTTC	CASSQEISGAFYEQYF
19	many	TRBV24-1	TRBJ2-6	TRBD1	TGTGCCACCAGTGATTCCCCCGGGACAGGTCCTGTTGGGGCCAACGTCCTGACTTTC	CATSDSPGTGPVGANVLTF
14	.	TRBV7-2	TRBJ2-3	.	TGTGCCAGCAGATTCCTGGTGCGGACAGATACGCAGTATTTT	CASRFLVRTDTQYF
17	many	TRBV4-3	TRBJ2-1	TRBD2	TGCGCCAGCAGCCAAGATCGGGGGACTAGCGGGAGTCTTGAGCAGTTCTTC	CASSQDRGTSGSLEQFF
12	many	TRBV30	TRBJ1-1	.	TGTGCCTCCCGGGCCCTGAACACTGAAGCTTTCTTT	CASRALNTEAFF
11	few	TRBV7-9	TRBJ2-7	.	TGTGCCAGCAGCCGTAGCGAGGCGCAGTACTTC	CASSRSEAQYF
13	.	TRBV5-4	TRBJ1-2	.	TGTGCCAGCAGTTCGGGGGCCTTGTATGGCTACACCTTC	CASSSGALYGYTF
12	few	TRBV23-1	TRBJ2-7	.	TGCGCCAGCAGTCAATCGTGGGTGGGGCAGTACTTC	CASSQSWVGQYF
15	few	TRBV3-1	TRBJ2-1	.	TGTGCCAGCAGCCCCCAGGGGGGCTCCTACAATGAGCAGTTCTTC	CASSPQGGSYNEQFF
20	few	TRBV23-1	TRBJ1-1	.	TGCGCCAGCAGTCAATCGGTTAAGGCCGGGGGCCAGTACGGTTCCCTTGAAGCTTTCTTT	CASSQSVKAGGQYGSLEAFF
15	.	TRBV15	TRBJ1-2	.	TGTGCCACCAGCCCCCTTTCTCACGTTAACTATGGCTACACCTTC	CATSPLSHVNYGYTF
15	.	TRBV18	TRBJ2-5	.	TGTGCCAGCTCTCCTCTCTCAGCGTCCCAAGAGACCCAGTACTTC	CASSPLSASQETQYF
11	.	TRBV28	TRBJ2-1	TRBD2	TGTGCCAGCAGTACCGGGACTAGCGGCAGCTTC	CASSTGTSGSF
16	.	TRBV11-2	TRBJ2-7	TRBD2	TGTGCCAGCAGCTCCCCTTTGGGCGGGAGGGATGACGAGCAGTACTTC	CASSSPLGGRDDEQYF
14	few	TRBV10-3	TRBJ2-3	TRBD1	TGTGCCATCAGTCCGGGACAGGGGTTGAATACGCAGTATTTT	CAISPGQGLNTQYF
15	few	TRBV29-1	TRBJ2-3	TRBD2	TGCAGCGTCCCCTCTAGCGGGAGGAAGACAGATACGCAGTATTTT	CSVPSSGRKTDTQYF
14	many	TRBV6-5	TRBJ2-7	.	TGTGCCAGCAGTTACTCGCCAAAGTTCTACGAGCAGTACTTC	CASSYSPKFYEQYF
14	.	TRBV5-1	TRBJ2-7	TRBD2	TGCGCCAGCAGCTTGGGGACTAGCGGGTACGAGCAGTACTTC	CASSLGTSGYEQYF
15	few	TRBV25-1	TRBJ2-3	.	TGTGCCAGCAGTGAATCGGGACCTATGGGCGATACGCAGTATTTT	CASSESGPMGDTQYF
14	few	TRBV28	TRBJ2-3	TRBD2	TGTGCCACCTACTCTAGCGGGAGAGGAGATACGCAGTATTTT	CATYSSGRGDTQYF
14	large	TRBV20-1	TRBJ2-1	.	TGCAGTGCTAGCGGCGGGACCGTATACAATGAGCAGTTCTTC	CSASGGTVYNEQFF
18	few	TRBV28	TRBJ2-3	.	TGTGCCAGCAGTTTAAATATAGGACAGCAAGAAAACACAGATACGCAGTATTTT	CASSLNIGQQENTDTQYF
17	.	TRBV6-2/TRBV6-3	TRBJ2-4	TRBD1	TGTGCCAGCAGTCGCCGGGACAGGGAAAGAACCAAAAACATTCAGTACTTC	CASSRRDRERTKNIQYF
14	many	TRBV7-6	TRBJ1-4	.	TGTGCCAGCAGCTTAGGTGCAACTAATGAAAAACTGTTTTTT	CASSLGATNEKLFF
14	many	TRBV12-3/TRBV12-4	TRBJ2-5	TRBD1	TGTGCCAGCAGCACTGGACAGGGACAAGAGACCCAGTACTTC	CASSTGQGQETQYF
16	many	TRBV12-3/TRBV12-4	TRBJ2-1	TRBD2	TGTGCCAGCAGTTCAATCAGACTAGCGGGAAACAATGAGCAGTTCTTC	CASSSIRLAGNNEQFF
17	.	TRBV28	TRBJ2-2	TRBD1	TGTGCCAGCAGTTCCGGGACAGGGTTCGTCGGCACCGGGGAGCTGTTTTTT	CASSSGTGFVGTGELFF
12	many	TRBV28	TRBJ2-2	.	TGTGCCAGCAGGGCAGGGACCGGGGAGCTGTTTTTT	CASRAGTGELFF
16	.	TRBV12-3/TRBV12-4	TRBJ1-6	.	TGTGCCAGCACCATGCAGGGAGAGTGGCCCAATTCACCCCTCCACTTT	CASTMQGEWPNSPLHF
17	.	TRBV5-6	TRBJ2-1	TRBD2	TGTGCCAGCAGCCATATAAGACTAGCAGACTCCTACAATGAGCAGTTCTTC	CASSHIRLADSYNEQFF
15	.	TRBV12-3/TRBV12-4	TRBJ2-7	TRBD2	TGTGCCAGCAGACCGGCCGGGACTAGCGTTGGCGAGCAGTACTTC	CASRPAGTSVGEQYF
14	.	TRBV20-1	TRBJ2-2	TRBD2	TGCAGTGCTCCTCCGGGACTAGGATCGGGGGAGCTGTTTTTT	CSAPPGLGSGELFF
19	many	TRBV20-1	TRBJ2-2	TRBD2	TGCAGTGCTAGAGCCCTTGGGACTAGCGGGAGGATTCTGACCGGGGAGCTGTTTTTT	CSARALGTSGRILTGELFF
14	.	TRBV9	TRBJ1-1	.	TGTGCCAGCAGCGTTGGGAGAAGGGGAACTGAAGCTTTCTTT	CASSVGRRGTEAFF
13	few	TRBV18	TRBJ2-2	.	TGTGCCACCTCGAATGGGAACACCGGGGAGCTGTTTTTT	CATSNGNTGELFF
13	many	TRBV7-3	TRBJ2-3	.	TGTGCCAGCAGCTTTTTCCATCCAGATACGCAGTATTTT	CASSFFHPDTQYF
14	.	TRBV7-6	TRBJ2-7	TRBD1	TGTGCCAGCAGCTTAGCAGGGGGCCGGGACGAGCAGTACTTC	CASSLAGGRDEQYF
14	many	TRBV3-1	TRBJ2-3	.	TGTGCCAGCGGAGCCCGCGGAAGCACAGATACGCAGTATTTT	CASGARGSTDTQYF
17	.	TRBV4-3	TRBJ2-1	TRBD2	TGCGCCAGCAGTCAGGGGAGCGGGGGGAGCTCCTACAATGAGCAGTTCTTC	CASSQGSGGSSYNEQFF